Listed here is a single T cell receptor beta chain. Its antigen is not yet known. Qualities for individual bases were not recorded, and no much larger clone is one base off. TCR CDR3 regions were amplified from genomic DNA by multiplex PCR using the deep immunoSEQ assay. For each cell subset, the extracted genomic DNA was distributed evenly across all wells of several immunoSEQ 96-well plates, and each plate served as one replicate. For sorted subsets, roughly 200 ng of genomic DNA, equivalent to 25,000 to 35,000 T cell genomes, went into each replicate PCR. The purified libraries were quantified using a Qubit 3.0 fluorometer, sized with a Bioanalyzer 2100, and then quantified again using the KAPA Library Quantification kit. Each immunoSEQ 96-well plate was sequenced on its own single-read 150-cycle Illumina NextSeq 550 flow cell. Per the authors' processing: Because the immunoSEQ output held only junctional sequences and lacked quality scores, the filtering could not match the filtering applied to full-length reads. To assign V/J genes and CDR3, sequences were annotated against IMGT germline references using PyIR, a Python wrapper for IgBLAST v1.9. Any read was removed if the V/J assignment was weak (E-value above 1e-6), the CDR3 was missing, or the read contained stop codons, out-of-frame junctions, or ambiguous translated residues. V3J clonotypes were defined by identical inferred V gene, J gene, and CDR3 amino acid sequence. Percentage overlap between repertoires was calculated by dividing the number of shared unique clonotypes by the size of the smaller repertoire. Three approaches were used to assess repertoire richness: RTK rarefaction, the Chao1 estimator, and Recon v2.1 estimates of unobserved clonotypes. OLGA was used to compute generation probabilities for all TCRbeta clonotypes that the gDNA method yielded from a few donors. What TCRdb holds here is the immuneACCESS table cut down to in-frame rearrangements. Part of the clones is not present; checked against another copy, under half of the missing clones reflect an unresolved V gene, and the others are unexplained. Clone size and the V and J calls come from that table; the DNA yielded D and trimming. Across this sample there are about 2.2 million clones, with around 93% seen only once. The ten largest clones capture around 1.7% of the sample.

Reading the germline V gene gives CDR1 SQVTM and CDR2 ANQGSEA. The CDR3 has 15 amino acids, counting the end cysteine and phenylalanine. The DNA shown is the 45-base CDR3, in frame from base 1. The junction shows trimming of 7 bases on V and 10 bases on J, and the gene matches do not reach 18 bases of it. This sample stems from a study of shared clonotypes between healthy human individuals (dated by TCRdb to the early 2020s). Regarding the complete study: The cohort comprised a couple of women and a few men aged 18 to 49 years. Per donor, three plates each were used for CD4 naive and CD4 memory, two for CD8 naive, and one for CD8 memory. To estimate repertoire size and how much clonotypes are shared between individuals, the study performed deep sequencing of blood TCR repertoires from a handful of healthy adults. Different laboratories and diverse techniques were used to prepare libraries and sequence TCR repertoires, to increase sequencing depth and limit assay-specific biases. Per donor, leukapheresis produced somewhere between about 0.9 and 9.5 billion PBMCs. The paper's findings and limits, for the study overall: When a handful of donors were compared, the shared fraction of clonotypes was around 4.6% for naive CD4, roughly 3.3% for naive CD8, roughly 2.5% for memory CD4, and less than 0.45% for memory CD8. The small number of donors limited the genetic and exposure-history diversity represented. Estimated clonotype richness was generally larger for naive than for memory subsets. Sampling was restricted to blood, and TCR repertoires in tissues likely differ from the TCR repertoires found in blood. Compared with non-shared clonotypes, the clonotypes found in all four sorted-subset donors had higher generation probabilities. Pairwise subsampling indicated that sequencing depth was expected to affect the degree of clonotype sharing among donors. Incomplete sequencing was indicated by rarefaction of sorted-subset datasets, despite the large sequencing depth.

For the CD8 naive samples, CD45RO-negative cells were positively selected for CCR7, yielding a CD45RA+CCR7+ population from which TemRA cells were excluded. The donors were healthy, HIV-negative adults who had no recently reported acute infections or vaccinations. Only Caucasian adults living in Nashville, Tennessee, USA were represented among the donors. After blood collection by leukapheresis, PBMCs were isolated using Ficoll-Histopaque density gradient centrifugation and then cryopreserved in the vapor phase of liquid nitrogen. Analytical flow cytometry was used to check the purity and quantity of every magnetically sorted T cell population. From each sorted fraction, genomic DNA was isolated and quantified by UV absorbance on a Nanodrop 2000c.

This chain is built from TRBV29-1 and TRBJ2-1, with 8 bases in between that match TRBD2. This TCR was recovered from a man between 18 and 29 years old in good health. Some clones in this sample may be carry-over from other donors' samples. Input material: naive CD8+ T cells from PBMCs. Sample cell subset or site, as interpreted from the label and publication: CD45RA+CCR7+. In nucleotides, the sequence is TGCAGCGCGATTGGCAGCGGGAGACTTTTCGGGGAGCAGTTCTTC. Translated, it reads CSAIGSGRLFGEQFF.